This T cell receptor (beta chain) comes out of a study of T cell changes during pregnancy in multiple sclerosis. This CDR3 region has 16 residues. V was trimmed by 5 bases and J by 2 bases, leaving 16 bases between them. Looked up from germline, CDR1 is SGHVS and CDR2 is FNYEAQ. Assay used: immunoSEQ multiplex PCR; TCRdb lists only in-frame clones, some missing. Altogether 35,000 to 45,000 clones are present, 90% being singletons, with the ten largest covering around 0.47%. The clonotype originates from a female donor in good health, enrolled as a control in a pregnancy study. The chain links TRBV7-6 to TRBJ1-5; no firm D call. The source material was CD4+ T cells from peripheral blood mononuclear cells, sampled in the first trimester of pregnancy. The CDR3 nucleotides read TGTGCCAGCAGCCCCTCGGGCCAGCGGGGCAATCAGCCCCAGCATTTT. Protein sequence: CASSPSGQRGNQPQHF.